This TCR beta chain was sequenced in a study of shared T cell receptors in the human thymus. Trimming left V 2 bases short and J 2 bases short, with 8 bases between. The CDR3 loop spans 14 amino acids. CDR1 is MNHNS, CDR2 SASEGT, per germline. Repertoires were generated with immunoSEQ multiplex PCR, while TCRdb's copy carries only in-frame clones and drops some. The sample includes hundreds of thousands of clones, around 87% seen only once; the top ten take roughly 0.0086%. The same data also went into a second study, on human thymus T cells. From that second work: The thymus was resected at corrective cardiac surgery.

V usage is TRBV6-1 and J usage is TRBJ2-3; D is perhaps TRBD2 (7 bases). Input material: thymocytes. The sequence came from a boy in the first two years of life with a congenital heart defect. The CDR3 coding sequence is TGTGCCAGCAGTGAACGGGGGGCCACAGATACGCAGTATTTT. Encoded protein: CASSERGATDTQYF.